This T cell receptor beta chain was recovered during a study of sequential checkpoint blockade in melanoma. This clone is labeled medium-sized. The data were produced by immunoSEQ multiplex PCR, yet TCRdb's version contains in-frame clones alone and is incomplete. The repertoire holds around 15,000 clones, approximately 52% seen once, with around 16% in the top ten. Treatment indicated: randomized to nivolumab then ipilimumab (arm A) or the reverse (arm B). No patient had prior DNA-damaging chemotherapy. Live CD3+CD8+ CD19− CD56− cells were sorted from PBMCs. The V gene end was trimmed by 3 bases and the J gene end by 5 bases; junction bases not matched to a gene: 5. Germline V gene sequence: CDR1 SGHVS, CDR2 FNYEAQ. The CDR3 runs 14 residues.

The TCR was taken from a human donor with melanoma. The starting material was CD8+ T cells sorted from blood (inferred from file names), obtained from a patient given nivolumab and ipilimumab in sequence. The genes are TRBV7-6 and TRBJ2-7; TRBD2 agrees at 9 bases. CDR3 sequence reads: CASSLYGTSNEQYF. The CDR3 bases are TGTGCCAGCAGCTTGTACGGGACTAGCAACGAGCAGTACTTC.